The sequence of this T cell receptor beta chain was determined in a study of blood T cell repertoires in COVID-19. Overall study: Donors in the United States, Italy and Spain gave samples during acute or convalescent COVID-19. From T cells, B-cell-depleted T cells, or PBMCs came the material, which was cDNA or gDNA.

How the authors handled the data: The authors estimated nucleated cell counts from reference gene primer amplification. The data were produced by immunoSEQ multiplex PCR, yet TCRdb's version contains in-frame clones alone and is incomplete. The DNA gave D and trimming, while V, J and clone size come from that table. The profile shows about 240,000 clones, roughly 80% of them singletons. Material: peripheral blood. This clonotype was obtained from a woman aged 60 to 75 with active or convalescent COVID-19.

The CDR3 coding sequence is TGTGCCAGCAGTCTCCGACTCTTGAGGCCAGACACTGAAGCTTTCTTT. Its translation: CASSLRLLRPDTEAFF. The chain is built from TRBV6-6 and TRBJ1-1; D remains unclear. V lost 5 bases, J lost 3 bases, and 19 bases lay in between. Germline CDR1 is MNHNY and CDR2 is SVGAGI (reference sequence). This CDR3 is 16 amino acids long.